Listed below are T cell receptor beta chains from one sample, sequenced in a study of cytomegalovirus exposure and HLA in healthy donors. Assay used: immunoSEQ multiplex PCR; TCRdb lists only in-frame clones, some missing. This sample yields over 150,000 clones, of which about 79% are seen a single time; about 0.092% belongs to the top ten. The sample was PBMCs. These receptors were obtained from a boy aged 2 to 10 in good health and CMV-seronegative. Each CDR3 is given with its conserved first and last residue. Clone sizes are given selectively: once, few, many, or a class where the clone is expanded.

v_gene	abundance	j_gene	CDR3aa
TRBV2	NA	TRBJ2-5	CASSQRGQGISETQYF
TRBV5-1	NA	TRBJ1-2	CASSGDREAEGYTF
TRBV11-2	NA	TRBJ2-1	CASSSIAQRGGSFQRFF
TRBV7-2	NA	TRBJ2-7	CASSFTGTAPGGEQYF
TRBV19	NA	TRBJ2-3	CASGATVTSTDTQYF
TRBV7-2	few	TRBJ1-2	CASSPRQVAYGYTF
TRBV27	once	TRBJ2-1	CASSLRAWNGGAYNEQFF
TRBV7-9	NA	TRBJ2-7	CSGSPPRANSYEQYF
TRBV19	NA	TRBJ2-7	CASSSRLAGYYEQYF
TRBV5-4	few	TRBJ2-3	CASSLTSGEGTQYF
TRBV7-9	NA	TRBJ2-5	CASSTGLAGQETQYF
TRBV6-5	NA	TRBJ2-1	CASSSRHNEQFF
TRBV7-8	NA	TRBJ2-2	CASAGANTGELFF
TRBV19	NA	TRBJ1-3	CASSILGGQVGNTIYF
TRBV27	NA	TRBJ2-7	CASSARQGAIRYEQYF
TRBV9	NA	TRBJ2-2	CASSVEGAATGELFF
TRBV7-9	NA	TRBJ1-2	CASSPGLLGYTF
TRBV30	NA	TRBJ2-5	CAWSRGGQETQYF
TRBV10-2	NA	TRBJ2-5	CASTDSGLLRAQYF
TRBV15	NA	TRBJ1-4	CATSRPGSDEKLFF